Sample share makes the clone carrying this TCR beta chain medium-sized. Its antigen remains unidentified. Time point reported: sample taken at primary tumor resection. Patients with untreated early-stage non-small cell lung cancer, numbering approximately 70, were the donors. Unsorted whole RNA of tumor, nontumor lung or frozen PBMC was sequenced. This specimen comes from a study of spatial heterogeneity in lung cancer. On the study more broadly: Detection consistently yielded more beta chains than alpha chains.

V trimming: 5 bases; J trimming: 6 bases; junction bases outside the gene matches: 10. The CDR3 has 16 residues. Germline CDR1 and CDR2: MNHEY and SMNVEV (reference sequence). Study results and limitations: Intratumoral expanded alpha and beta TCR counts were found to track tumor mutation counts.

From the 5' RACE reads, TCRdb called clonotypes with MiXCR, one entry per CDR3 protein. The table lists about 10,000 distinct CDR3 sequences, around 6% of them singletons, with 9.5% to 13% in the top ten. The sequencing here drew on lung tumor tissue, taken at surgery. The rearrangement links TRBV27 to TRBJ1-4; TRBD1 matches 9 bases. This clonotype was obtained from a male donor with early-stage non-small cell lung cancer. CDR3 nucleotide sequence: TGTGCCAGCAGTCTCGTTTGGGGACAGGGAGATGAAAAACTGTTTTTT. It encodes CASSLVWGQGDEKLFF.